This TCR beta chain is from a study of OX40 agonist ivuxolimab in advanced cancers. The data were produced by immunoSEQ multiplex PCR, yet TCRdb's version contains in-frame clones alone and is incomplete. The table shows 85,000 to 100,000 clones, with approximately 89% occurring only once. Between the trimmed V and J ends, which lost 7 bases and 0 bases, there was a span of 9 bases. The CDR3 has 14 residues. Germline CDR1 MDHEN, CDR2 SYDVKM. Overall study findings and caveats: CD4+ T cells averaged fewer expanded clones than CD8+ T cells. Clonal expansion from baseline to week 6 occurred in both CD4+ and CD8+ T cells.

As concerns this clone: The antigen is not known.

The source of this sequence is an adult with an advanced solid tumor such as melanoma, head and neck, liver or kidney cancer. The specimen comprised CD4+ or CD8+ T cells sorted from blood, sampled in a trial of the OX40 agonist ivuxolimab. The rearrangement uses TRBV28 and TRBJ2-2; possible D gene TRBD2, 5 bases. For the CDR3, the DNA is TGTGCCAGCAAACTAGGAACGAACACCGGGGAGCTGTTTTTT. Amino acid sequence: CASKLGTNTGELFF.